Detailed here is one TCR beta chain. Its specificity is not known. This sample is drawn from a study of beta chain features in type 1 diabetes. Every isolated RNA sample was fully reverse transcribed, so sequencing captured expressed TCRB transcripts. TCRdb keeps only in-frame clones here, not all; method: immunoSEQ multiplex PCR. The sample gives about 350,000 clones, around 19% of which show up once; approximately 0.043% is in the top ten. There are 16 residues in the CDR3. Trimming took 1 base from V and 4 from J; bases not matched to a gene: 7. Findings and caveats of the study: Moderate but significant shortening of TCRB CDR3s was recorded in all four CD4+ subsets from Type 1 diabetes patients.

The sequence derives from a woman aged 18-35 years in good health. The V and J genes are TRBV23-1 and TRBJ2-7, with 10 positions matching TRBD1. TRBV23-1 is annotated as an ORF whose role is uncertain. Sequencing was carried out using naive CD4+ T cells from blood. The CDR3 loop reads CASSQYTGTGVYEQYF. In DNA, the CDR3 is TGCGCCAGCAGTCAATACACCGGGACAGGGGTGTACGAGCAGTACTTC.